The 30 T cell receptor beta chains reported below all come from one sample, sequenced in a study of blood T cell repertoires in COVID-19. Produced via immunoSEQ multiplex PCR; TCRdb's table is partial and in-frame only. The table has fewer than 200,000 clones, about 83% seen once. Sequencing input: peripheral blood. The source of these receptors is a man aged 35 to 55 who had recovered from COVID-19.

The chain employs TRBV6-5 and TRBJ2-1, with D tentatively TRBD2 (6 bases). V was pared by 6 bases and J by 8 bases, with 8 bases between. CDR1 and CDR2 (germline): MNHEY, SVGAGI. The length of the CDR3 is 11 residues. DNA of the CDR3: TGTGCCAGCAGGGAGGGTTATGAGCAGTTCTTC. Its protein is CASREGYEQFF.

The chain is built from TRBV20-1 and TRBJ2-1, with a weak D call TRBD2 (5 bases). Germline values: CDR1 DFQATT, CDR2 SNEGSKA (reference sequence). V was pared by 6 bases and J by 6 bases, with 9 bases between. This CDR3 has 11 amino acids. CDR3 DNA sequence: TGCAGTGCCCGGGAACGCAATGAGCAGTTCTTC. Translating gives CSARERNEQFF.

The sample holds one count of this clone. J is TRBJ1-4 and V is TRBV12-3 or TRBV12-4; possibly TRBD1 for D (5 bases). CDR3 length: 12 amino acids. Between the trimmed V and J ends, which lost 6 bases and 8 bases, there was a span of 10 bases. The CDR3 nucleotides are TGTGCCAGCAGCCCCCGGGGGGAAAAACTGTTTTTT. The encoded protein is CASSPRGEKLFF.

This clone was seen only a few times. The V gene is TRBV20-1, the J gene TRBJ2-5; 8 bases are shared with TRBD2. V was pared by 3 bases and J by 2 bases, with 5 bases of the junction left unmatched. Per the germline V gene, CDR1 is DFQATT and CDR2 is SNEGSKA (reference sequence). The CDR3 sequence is 14 residues long. The CDR3 nucleotides read TGCAGTGCTAGTCCTAGCGGGTTGCAAGAGACCCAGTACTTC. Translated: CSASPSGLQETQYF.

This clone appeared once. This chain links TRBV7-6 with TRBJ2-3, with 8 bases that match TRBD1. V was clipped by 5 bases and J by 3 bases; unmatched bases: 10. The CDR3 covers 16 residues. CDR1 and CDR2 from the germline V gene are SGHVS and FNYEAQ. The CDR3 loop is CASSASGGRGTDTQYF. The CDR3 region has the DNA TGTGCCAGCAGCGCCTCAGGGGGCCGGGGGACAGATACGCAGTATTTT.

This sequence joins TRBV7-6 and TRBJ1-3; D might be TRBD1 (6 bases). The CDR3 is 15 residues long. From germline, CDR1 is SGHVS and CDR2 FNYEAQ. V was shortened by 5 bases and J by 3 bases, with 14 bases between the two germline ends. CDR3 sequence (DNA): TGTGCCAGCAGCGGGGACACAGGAGGTGGAAACACCATATATTTT. This codes for CASSGDTGGGNTIYF.

V gene TRBV6-6 combines with J gene TRBJ1-5, with D hard to call. The CDR3 length is 12 residues. The germline gives CDR1 MNHNY, CDR2 SVGAGI (reference sequence). Between the trimmed V and J ends, which lost 7 bases and 2 bases, there was a span of 6 bases. For the CDR3, the DNA is TGTGCCAGCAAGGGAGGCAATCAGCCCCAGCATTTT. Protein sequence: CASKGGNQPQHF.

This chain links TRBV6-2 or TRBV6-3 with TRBJ1-1; D might be TRBD1 (6 bases). CDR3 length: 15 amino acids. The V gene lost 5 bases and the J gene lost 4 bases, with 17 bases spanning the gap. Germline V gene sequence: CDR1 MNHEY, CDR2 SVGEGT. CDR3: CASSLLQGWGTEAFF. The CDR3 nucleotides read TGTGCCAGCAGTCTCCTACAGGGATGGGGCACTGAAGCTTTCTTT.

The chain carries TRBV2 and TRBJ2-1, with D possibly matching TRBD1 (5 bases). Germline V lookup: CDR1 SNHLY, CDR2 FYNNEI. The CDR3 consists of 14 residues. V dropped 8 bases and J dropped 5 bases, with 16 bases sitting between them. This CDR3 reads CASLRGLGDNEQFF. CDR3 DNA sequence: TGTGCCAGCCTTAGGGGCCTAGGGGACAATGAGCAGTTCTTC.

The genes are TRBV7-8 and TRBJ2-2; 7 nucleotides align to TRBD1. This CDR3 is built from 14 residues. The J segment lost 5 bases and the V segment lost 9 bases, leaving 9 bases of the junction unmatched. Germline V gives CDR1 SGHVS, CDR2 FQNEAQ. CDR3 region: CASQNPGGTGELFF. The CDR3 region has the DNA TGTGCCAGTCAGAATCCAGGGGGTACCGGGGAGCTGTTTTTT.

The V gene is TRBV5-5, the J gene TRBJ1-1; tentatively, D is TRBD1 (5 bases). V dropped 2 bases and J dropped 5 bases, with 13 bases sitting between them. This CDR3 has 14 residues. Germline V gene data show CDR1 as SGHKS and CDR2 as YYEKEE (reference sequence). CDR3 coding DNA: TGTGCCAGCAGCTTCAGGGAAGGAAAAACTGAAGCTTTCTTT. This translates into CASSFREGKTEAFF. The complete variable domain, with remaining parts taken from reference TRBV5-5 and TRBJ1-1, reads DAGVTQSPTHLIKTRGQQVTLRCSPISGHKSVSWYQQVLGQGPQFIFQYYEKEERGRGNFPDRFSARQFPNYSSELNVNALLLGDSALYLCASSFREGKTEAFFGQGTRLTVV.

The chain couples TRBV18 to TRBJ2-7; 14 positions match TRBD2. CDR3 length: 16 amino acids. With V trimmed by 4 bases and J by 2 bases, 4 bases remained unmatched. Germline values: CDR1 KGHSH, CDR2 LQKENI. Written as DNA, the CDR3 is TGTGCCAGCTCACTTAGGACTAGCGGGGGGACCTACGAGCAGTACTTC. It codes for CASSLRTSGGTYEQYF.

The CDR3 DNA follows: TGTGCCAGCTCTCCCGGGGGGCCGAGGGATACGCAGTATTTT. Encoded protein: CASSPGGPRDTQYF. The J gene is TRBJ2-3, the V gene TRBV6-6, with TRBD2 as a possible D gene (7 bases). V dropped 8 bases and J dropped 6 bases, with 18 bases sitting between them. The CDR3 runs to 14 residues. From germline, CDR1 is MNHNY and CDR2 SVGAGI (reference sequence).

The chain uses TRBV5-1 and TRBJ2-5; TRBD2 is a possible D gene (6 bases). Trimming removed 3 bases at V and 4 bases at J, with 13 bases between. This CDR3 comprises 14 residues. Germline CDR1 reads SGHRS; CDR2 reads YFSETQ. CDR3 protein: CASSSLGTVETQYF. DNA of the CDR3: TGCGCCAGCAGCTCACTAGGGACTGTAGAGACCCAGTACTTC.

The chain joins TRBV4-2 to TRBJ2-2; 14 bases align to TRBD2. V was clipped by 1 base and J by 5 bases; unmatched bases: 6. Germline values: CDR1 LGHNA, CDR2 YNFKEQ. The CDR3 totals 18 residues. CDR3 loop: CASSQVPGLAGGTGELFF. The DNA of the CDR3 is TGTGCCAGCAGCCAAGTACCTGGACTAGCGGGGGGAACCGGGGAGCTGTTTTTT.

The genes are TRBV9 and TRBJ1-2; 9 bases align to TRBD1. V shed 4 bases and J 2 bases; nucleotides not matched to a gene: 3. CDR3 length: 14 amino acids. Germline lookup yields CDR1 SGDLS and CDR2 YYNGEE. The CDR3 nucleotides read TGTGCCAGCAGCTCCGGGACAGGGAACTATGGCTACACCTTC. This gives the protein CASSSGTGNYGYTF.

The chain is built from TRBV13 and TRBJ1-1; TRBD1 is a possible D gene (6 bases). CDR1 is PRHDT and CDR2 is FYEKMQ in the germline V gene (reference sequence). Trimming removed 5 bases at V and 2 bases at J, with 18 bases between. This CDR3 spans 16 amino acids. The CDR3 nucleotides are TGTGCCAGCAGCCACTCACCGGGACAAACTAACACTGAAGCTTTCTTT. As protein: CASSHSPGQTNTEAFF.

The V call is TRBV7-9, the J call TRBJ1-4; TRBD1 is a possible D gene (5 bases). Germline values: CDR1 SEHNR, CDR2 FQNEAQ (reference sequence). CDR3 length: 13 amino acids. V lost 6 bases to trimming and J lost 7 bases, with 12 bases between them. CDR3 DNA: TGTGCCAGCAGACACGATCAGGGTGAAAAACTGTTTTTT. This codes for CASRHDQGEKLFF.

As concerns this clone: The same CDR3 also results from other DNA sequences found in this sample. The rearrangement links TRBV7-2 to TRBJ2-3; maybe TRBD1 (5 bases). The CDR3 totals 14 residues. Trimming removed 5 bases at V and 2 bases at J, with 11 bases between. CDR1 SGHTA and CDR2 FQGNSA come from the germline V gene. CDR3 amino acids: CASSPAGYTDTQYF. The CDR3 DNA reads TGTGCCAGCAGCCCGGCAGGGTACACAGATACGCAGTATTTT.

The V call is TRBV29-1, the J call TRBJ2-7; D possibly corresponds to TRBD1 (5 bases). The CDR3 totals 17 residues. Per the germline V gene, CDR1 is SQVTM and CDR2 is ANQGSEA. V lost 4 bases, J lost 4 bases, and 26 bases lay in between. The CDR3 coding sequence is TGCAGCGTTGTAGCTCGGCCAGGGAATCAGTTGAGTTACGAGCAGTACTTC. The encoded protein is CSVVARPGNQLSYEQYF.

The chain employs TRBV12-5 and TRBJ2-5, with 7 nucleotides matching TRBD1. The CDR3 is 15 residues long. The trim removed 5 bases at V and 2 bases at J, leaving 8 bases unmatched. Germline V gene data show CDR1 as LGHNT and CDR2 as FRNRAP. Here the CDR3 reads CASGGGQSSQETQYF. The CDR3 DNA is TGTGCTAGTGGTGGGGGACAGTCCTCACAAGAGACCCAGTACTTC.

The rearrangement uses TRBV9 and TRBJ2-7; D may be TRBD2 (7 bases). Trimming left V 4 bases short and J 6 bases short, with 14 bases between. The CDR3 is 13 residues long. Germline loops: CDR1 SGDLS, CDR2 YYNGEE. In DNA, the CDR3 is TGTGCCAGCAGCCTCGGGGGGCCGAGCGAGCAGTACTTC. Its translation: CASSLGGPSEQYF.

The gene calls are TRBV6-5 and TRBJ2-7, with TRBD1 matching over 8 bases. The CDR3 has 15 amino acids. With 6 bases clipped from V and 2 bases from J, the junction kept 9 bases outside the gene matches. CDR1 and CDR2 from the germline V gene are MNHEY and SVGAGI. The CDR3 loop reads CASRDYGTGPYEQYF. The CDR3, as DNA: TGTGCCAGCAGAGACTATGGGACAGGTCCCTACGAGCAGTACTTC.

The chain uses TRBV7-8 and TRBJ2-3, with D maybe TRBD2 (5 bases). Trimming shortened V by 3 bases and J by 1 base, and 14 bases separated the two germline ends. The CDR3 length is 16 residues. Germline V gene sequence: CDR1 SGHVS, CDR2 FQNEAQ. DNA of the CDR3: TGTGCCAGCAGCTTCTTCCGGACTTTAGGCACAGATACGCAGTATTTT. This encodes CASSFFRTLGTDTQYF.

The chain carries TRBV24-1 and TRBJ2-1; 11 positions match TRBD2. Per the germline V gene, CDR1 is KGHDR and CDR2 is SFDVKD. V dropped 3 bases and J dropped 9; count of bases not matched to a gene: 9. This CDR3 is built from 16 residues. CDR3 coding DNA: TGTGCCACCAGTGATCCTACTAGCGGGAGTAGGGTTGAGCAGTTCTTC. It encodes CATSDPTSGSRVEQFF.

The CDR3 nucleotides read TGTGCCAGCTCACCACTCAGGGGGGACACTGAAGCTTTCTTT. Translated: CASSPLRGDTEAFF. The chain recombines TRBV18 with TRBJ1-1; TRBD1 matches 7 bases. This CDR3 region has 14 residues. Germline trimming cut 1 base from V and 3 bases from J; bases unmatched to any gene: 2. Per germline, CDR1 KGHSH and CDR2 LQKENI.

This chain joins TRBV7-9 and TRBJ2-2; possible D gene TRBD1, 5 bases. The CDR3 is made up of 14 amino acids. V shed 5 bases and J shed 3 bases, with 10 bases lying between them. CDR1 SEHNR and CDR2 FQNEAQ come from the germline V gene (reference sequence). The DNA of the CDR3 is TGTGCCAGCAGCCGACAGATATACACCGGGGAGCTGTTTTTT. Residues: CASSRQIYTGELFF. The whole variable domain, filled in from reference TRBV7-9 and TRBJ2-2, reads DTGVSQNPRHKITKRGQNVTFRCDPISEHNRLYWYRQTLGQGPEFLTYFQNEAQLEKSRLLSDRFSAERPKGSFSTLEIQRTEQGDSAMYLCASSRQIYTGELFFGEGSRLTVL.

J is TRBJ1-2 and V is TRBV5-4, with D possibly TRBD1 on 6 matching bases. Between the trimmed V and J ends, which lost 4 bases and 6 bases, there was a span of 13 bases. The CDR3 runs to 13 residues. The germline gives CDR1 SGHNT, CDR2 YYREEE (reference sequence). The CDR3 DNA is TGTGCCAGCAGCCCCCCCAGGGGCGATGGCTACACCTTC. Translation: CASSPPRGDGYTF. Looking up the rest from reference TRBV5-4 and TRBJ1-2 gives the full variable domain: ETGVTQSPTHLIKTRGQQVTLRCSSQSGHNTVSWYQQALGQGPQFIFQYYREEENGRGNFPPRFSGLQFPNYSSELNVNALELDDSALYLCASSPPRGDGYTFGSGTRLTVV.

This rearrangement joins TRBV28 to TRBJ1-6; tentative D call: TRBD1 (5 bases). The length of the CDR3 is 15 residues. Trimming cost V 3 bases and J 6 bases, with 12 bases left between them. Germline assignment: CDR1 MDHEN and CDR2 SYDVKM. Written as DNA, the CDR3 is TGTGCCAGCAGTTTTGGGGGGTCGGGTAATTCACCCCTCCACTTT. Residues: CASSFGGSGNSPLHF.

This rearrangement joins TRBV27 to TRBJ2-1; 8 bases line up with TRBD2. The V segment lost 2 bases and the J segment 3 bases; nucleotides outside the gene matches: 3. Germline V gene data show CDR1 as MNHEY and CDR2 as SMNVEV (reference sequence). The CDR3 runs to 15 residues. CDR3 sequence reads: CASSLGLAGYNEQFF. CDR3 DNA: TGTGCCAGCAGTTTAGGCCTAGCGGGCTACAATGAGCAGTTCTTC.